A selection of T cell receptor beta chains follows, all from one sample in a study of cytomegalovirus exposure and HLA in healthy donors. Profiling relied on immunoSEQ multiplex PCR, and the TCRdb table lists in-frame clones only, not all of them. Reported are approximately 110,000 clones; the ten largest clones contain 2% to 2.5%. Source material: PBMCs. These receptors all come from a man in his forties or fifties in good health and CMV-seronegative. The CDR3 runs from the conserved cysteine through the conserved F or W. The D gene is left open where the match is weak.

j_call | v_call | d_call | cdr3_nt | cdr3_aa
TRBJ2-7 | TRBV29-1 | TRBD1 | TGCAGCGGTTTCCCAACATGTCAGGGGGCCAGCTCCTACGAGCAGTACTTC | CSGFPTCQGASSYEQYF
TRBJ1-3 | TRBV7-2 | . | TGTGCCAGCAGCCTACAGAGAAACACCATATATTTT | CASSLQRNTIYF
TRBJ2-1 | TRBV7-7 | TRBD1 | TGTGCTAGCAGCAAAGAGGCCGGGACAGCTTACAATGAGCAGTTCTTC | CASSKEAGTAYNEQFF
TRBJ2-7 | TRBV7-2 | TRBD2 | TGTGCCAGCAGCTTGGGCGGGAGCCACGAGCAGTACTTC | CASSLGGSHEQYF
TRBJ2-3 | TRBV30 | TRBD2 | TGTGCCTGCGTCGGGGGAGGGTCTAGCACAGATACGCAGTATTTT | CACVGGGSSTDTQYF
TRBJ2-2 | TRBV7-9 | TRBD1 | TGTGCCAGCCGGAATGCAGGACAGGCCGGGGAGCTGTTTTTT | CASRNAGQAGELFF
TRBJ2-3 | TRBV6-1 | . | TGTGCCAGCAGCCCGATCAGGGATACGCAGTATTTT | CASSPIRDTQYF
TRBJ1-5 | TRBV19 | . | TGTGCCAGTAGTATAGAGCCGGGGGGGAAGCGGCAGCCCCAGCATTTT | CASSIEPGGKRQPQHF
TRBJ2-1 | TRBV5-6 | TRBD2 | TGTGCCAGCAGCGTCGAAGCTAGCGGCAATTACAATGAGCAGTTCTTC | CASSVEASGNYNEQFF
TRBJ2-1 | TRBV29-1 | TRBD2 | TGCAGCGTCGTCCTGGGACTAGCGGGGTTTGAGCAGTTCTTC | CSVVLGLAGFEQFF
TRBJ1-6 | TRBV6-6 | . | TGTGCCAGCAGTGGTGAGGATAATTCACCCCTCCACTTT | CASSGEDNSPLHF
TRBJ2-7 | TRBV11-2 | TRBD1 | TGTGCCAGCAGCTTAGAACAGGGGGCGAACTACGAGCAGTACTTC | CASSLEQGANYEQYF
TRBJ2-7 | TRBV7-2 | TRBD1 | TGTGCCAGCAGCCCCCCCGGACAGGTGGACGAGCAGTACTTC | CASSPPGQVDEQYF
TRBJ2-1 | TRBV5-4 | . | TGTGCCAGCAGCTTAGGCGGGGCCTCTAGCTCCTACAATGAGCAGTTCTTC | CASSLGGASSSYNEQFF
TRBJ1-5 | TRBV10-3 | . | TGTGCCATCAGTGACAGGGGTGTTGGCAATCAGCCCCAGCATTTT | CAISDRGVGNQPQHF
TRBJ2-7 | TRBV11-2 | TRBD2 | TGTGCCAGCAGCCCTCATGGGCGGGAGAGGTACGAGCAGTACTTC | CASSPHGRERYEQYF
TRBJ2-3 | TRBV12-5 | . | TGTGCTAGTGGCCCTGGGGGGATGGGGACAGATACGCAGTATTTT | CASGPGGMGTDTQYF
TRBJ2-7 | TRBV27 | TRBD2 | TGTGCCAGCAGCCTTAGCGGGTTATCCTACGAGCAGTACTTC | CASSLSGLSYEQYF
TRBJ2-6 | TRBV4-3 | . | TGCGCCAGCAGCCAAGAGGCAGGTTACTCTGGGGCCAACGTCCTGACTTTC | CASSQEAGYSGANVLTF
TRBJ1-1 | TRBV14 | . | TGTGCCAGCAGCCACAAGCAATTACAGGGTTCCCCTGAAGCTTTCTTT | CASSHKQLQGSPEAFF
TRBJ2-3 | TRBV5-1 | TRBD2 | TGCGCCAGCAGCCCAGGACTAGCGACATCCACAGATACGCAGTATTTT | CASSPGLATSTDTQYF
TRBJ1-1 | TRBV7-8 | TRBD1 | TGTGCCAGCACGCAACTTGGGACAGTGAACACTGAAGCTTTCTTT | CASTQLGTVNTEAFF
TRBJ1-2 | TRBV19 | TRBD1 | TGTGCCAGTAGTATAACGTGGACAGGGGGCTCCTATGGCTACACCTTC | CASSITWTGGSYGYTF
TRBJ2-5 | TRBV6-1 | TRBD1 | TGTGCCAGCCTAGAAGCGACAGGGCGTAGAGAGACCCAGTACTTC | CASLEATGRRETQYF
TRBJ1-5 | TRBV19 | TRBD1 | TGTGCCAGTAGTGTTGGGACAGGGAGGAGCAATCAGCCCCAGCATTTT | CASSVGTGRSNQPQHF
TRBJ2-3 | TRBV21-1 | . | TGTGCCAGCCCGAGACTAGCGGGACAAGATACGCAGTATTTT | CASPRLAGQDTQYF
TRBJ2-1 | TRBV11-2 | TRBD2 | TGTGCCAGCAGCTTAGAGTCCGATCTAGCGGGGCAGTTCTTC | CASSLESDLAGQFF
TRBJ2-1 | TRBV7-6 | TRBD2 | TGTGCCAGCAGCTTAGATGCGGGAGGATACAATGAGCAGTTCTTC | CASSLDAGGYNEQFF
TRBJ2-3 | TRBV2 | TRBD2 | TGTGCCAGCAGGCCCCCCGGACTAGCGGGAAAAGCTACGCAGTATTTT | CASRPPGLAGKATQYF
TRBJ2-7 | TRBV7-6 | TRBD2 | TGTGCCAGCAGCCCCAGAGCGGGAGGTTCCTACGAGCAGTACTTC | CASSPRAGGSYEQYF
TRBJ2-5 | TRBV5-1 | TRBD1 | TGCGCCAGCAGCGGGGGGACAGGGGTGGGACAAGAGACCCAGTACTTC | CASSGGTGVGQETQYF
TRBJ2-3 | TRBV10-2 | TRBD2 | TGCGCCAGCAGTGAGTCGGGACTAGCGGGATACCAGTATTTT | CASSESGLAGYQYF
TRBJ2-1 | TRBV7-9 | . | TGTGCCAGCAGGCCCGGGACAATGAGCTCCTACAATGAGCAGTTCTTC | CASRPGTMSSYNEQFF
TRBJ2-5 | TRBV5-1 | TRBD1 | TGCGCCAGCAGCTTAAGACAGGGGGCGCCGGAGACCCAGTACTTC | CASSLRQGAPETQYF